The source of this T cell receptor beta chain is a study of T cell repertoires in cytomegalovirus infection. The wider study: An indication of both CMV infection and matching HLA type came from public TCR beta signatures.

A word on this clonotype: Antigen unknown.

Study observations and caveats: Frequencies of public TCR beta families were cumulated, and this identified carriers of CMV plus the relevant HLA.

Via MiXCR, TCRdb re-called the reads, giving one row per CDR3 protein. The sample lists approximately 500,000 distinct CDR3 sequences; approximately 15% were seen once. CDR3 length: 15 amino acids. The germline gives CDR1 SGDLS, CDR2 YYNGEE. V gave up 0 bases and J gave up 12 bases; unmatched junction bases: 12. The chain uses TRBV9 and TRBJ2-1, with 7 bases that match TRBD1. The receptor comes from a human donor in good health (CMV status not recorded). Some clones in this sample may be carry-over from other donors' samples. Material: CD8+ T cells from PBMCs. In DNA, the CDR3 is TGTGCCAGCAGCGTAGGGGACAGTCCCTTTAGGATGCAGTTCTTC. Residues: CASSVGDSPFRMQFF.